The text below deals with one T cell receptor beta chain. The repertoire was sequenced with immunoSEQ multiplex PCR; TCRdb's copy has only in-frame clones and lacks some. The sample yields 150,000 to 200,000 clones, about 89% seen once. This sample was included in a study of cytomegalovirus exposure and HLA in healthy donors. The CDR3 totals 16 residues. V was pared by 5 bases and J by 8 bases, with 8 bases of the junction left unmatched. Germline loops: CDR1 MNHEY, CDR2 SMNVEV (reference sequence). This chain uses TRBV27 with TRBJ2-1; 14 bases are shared with TRBD2. The sample consisted of PBMCs. The source is a woman between 18 and 30 years old in good health and CMV-seropositive. CDR3 sequence: CASSRTGTSGSYEQFF. Written as DNA, the CDR3 is TGTGCCAGCAGTCGAACCGGGACTAGCGGGAGCTATGAGCAGTTCTTC.